This T cell receptor (beta chain) was retrieved from a study of response to subunit inactivated influenza vaccine (dated by TCRdb to the late 2010s). Some background on the complete study: The study used deep quantitative T cell receptor repertoire profiling to track responses to a trivalent subunit inactivated influenza vaccine. Findings and caveats that apply to the study as a whole: It was suggested by the authors that each seasonal influenza vaccination may recruit only a limited number of new T cells.

The junction shows trimming of 0 bases on V and 7 bases on J, and the gene matches do not reach 8 bases of it. For CDR1 and CDR2, the germline V gene lists KGHSH and LQKENI. The CDR3 starts with the cysteine, ends with the phenylalanine, and has 15 residues. CDR3 DNA is the only sequence kept; it has 45 bases, read in frame from the first base. Library generation was performed with RT-PCR. The sequencer was an Illumina HiSeq 2500. In-frame beta chains were kept once TCRdb had trimmed the public reads at Q25 with fastp and called clones with MiXCR. Each record represents a unique CDR3 protein, reported with the most common genes and DNA among its rows. Here the sample has 650,000 to 800,000 distinct CDR3 sequences; 14% occur a single time. The ten largest make up less than 9% of the sample. On this clonotype: This receptor's antigen is unknown. Nothing much larger sits one base from this clone, and base qualities are not available.

The source of this sequence is a man aged 45 to 65 who received an inactivated influenza vaccine. Donor details come from another sample of the same person, matched by shared clones. Rearrangement joined TRBV18 to TRBJ2-7; the junction holds 8 bases that match TRBD2. The source material was PBMCs from blood, sampled about 14 days before vaccination. The DNA sequence is given as TGTGCCAGCTCACCACCGGGACTAGGTCCCCGAGAGCAGTACTTC. Its protein product is CASSPPGLGPREQYF.